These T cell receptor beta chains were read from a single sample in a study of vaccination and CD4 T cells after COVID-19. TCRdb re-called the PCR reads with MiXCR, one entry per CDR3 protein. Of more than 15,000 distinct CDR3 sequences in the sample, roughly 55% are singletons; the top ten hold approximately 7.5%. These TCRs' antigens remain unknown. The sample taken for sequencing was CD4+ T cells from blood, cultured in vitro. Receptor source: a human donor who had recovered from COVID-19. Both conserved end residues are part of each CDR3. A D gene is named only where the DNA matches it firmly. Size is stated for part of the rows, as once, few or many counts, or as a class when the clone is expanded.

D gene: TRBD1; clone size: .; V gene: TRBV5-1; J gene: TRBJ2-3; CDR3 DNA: TGCGCCAGTTATATGACAGGGGGCAATACAGATACGCAGTATTTT; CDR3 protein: CASYMTGGNTDTQYF
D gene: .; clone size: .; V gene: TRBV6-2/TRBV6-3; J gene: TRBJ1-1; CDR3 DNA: TGTGCCACGCGGTTGCTTGGCACTGAAGCTTTCTTT; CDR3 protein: CATRLLGTEAFF
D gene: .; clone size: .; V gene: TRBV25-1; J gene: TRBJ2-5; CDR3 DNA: TGTGCCAGCAGCGATTACCCTCAAGAGACCCAGTACTTC; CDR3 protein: CASSDYPQETQYF
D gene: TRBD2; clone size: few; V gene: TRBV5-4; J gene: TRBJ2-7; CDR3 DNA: TGTGCCAGCAGCACGGCCGGGACTAGCGACAATTACGAGCAGTACTTC; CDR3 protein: CASSTAGTSDNYEQYF
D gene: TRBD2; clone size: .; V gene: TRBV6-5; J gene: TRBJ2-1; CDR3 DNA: TGTGCCAGCAGTTACTCGGGAGGACTAGCGGGATACAATGAGCAGTTCTTC; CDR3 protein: CASSYSGGLAGYNEQFF
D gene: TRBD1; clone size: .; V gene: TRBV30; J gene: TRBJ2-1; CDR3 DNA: TGTGCTTTCCGGACAGGCTCCTACAATGAGCAGTTCTTC; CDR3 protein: CAFRTGSYNEQFF
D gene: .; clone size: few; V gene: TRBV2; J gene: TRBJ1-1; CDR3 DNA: TGTGCCAGCAGATCTCAGAGTAGCACTGAAGCTTTCTTT; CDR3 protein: CASRSQSSTEAFF
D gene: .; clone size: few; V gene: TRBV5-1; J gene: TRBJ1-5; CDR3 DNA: TGCGCCAGCAGCCGTTCCCCGGAGAGCAATCAGCCCCAGCATTTT; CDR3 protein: CASSRSPESNQPQHF
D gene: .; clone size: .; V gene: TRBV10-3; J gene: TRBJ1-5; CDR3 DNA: TGTGCCATCAGGAATGAAAATCAGCCCCAGCATTTT; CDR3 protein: CAIRNENQPQHF
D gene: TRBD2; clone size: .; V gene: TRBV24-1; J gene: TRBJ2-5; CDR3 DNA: TGTGCCACCAGTGGGCCGGGACTAGCGGGCCCTAACCAAGAGACCCAGTACTTC; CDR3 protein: CATSGPGLAGPNQETQYF
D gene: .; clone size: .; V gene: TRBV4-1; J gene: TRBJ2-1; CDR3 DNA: TGCGCCAGCAGCCAACATCAACTAGCCGGGGCCTACAATGAGCAGTTCTTC; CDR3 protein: CASSQHQLAGAYNEQFF
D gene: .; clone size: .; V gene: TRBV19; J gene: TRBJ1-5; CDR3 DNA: TGTGCCAGTAGTATACCATCAGCAGGGTATCAGCCCCAGCATTTT; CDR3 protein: CASSIPSAGYQPQHF
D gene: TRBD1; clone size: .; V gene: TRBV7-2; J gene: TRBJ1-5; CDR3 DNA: TGTGCCAGCAGCCCCGACAGGGGCAGCAATCAGCCCCAGCATTTT; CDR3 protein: CASSPDRGSNQPQHF
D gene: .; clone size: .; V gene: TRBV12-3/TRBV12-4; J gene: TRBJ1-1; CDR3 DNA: TGTGCCAGCAGTCTCCGGGTCCCAGGGGCTGAAGCTTTCTTT; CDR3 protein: CASSLRVPGAEAFF
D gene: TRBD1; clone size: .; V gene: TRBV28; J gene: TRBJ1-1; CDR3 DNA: TGTGCCAGCAGTTTACGGGACAGGAACACTGAAGCTTTCTTT; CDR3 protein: CASSLRDRNTEAFF
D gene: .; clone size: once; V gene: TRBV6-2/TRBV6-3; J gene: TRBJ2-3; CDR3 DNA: TGTGCCAGCAGTATGGACGGCACAGATACGCAGTATTTT; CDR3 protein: CASSMDGTDTQYF
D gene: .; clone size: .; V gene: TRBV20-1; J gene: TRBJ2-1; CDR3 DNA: TGCAGTGCTAGCCCGGCGGGACCATACAATGAGCAGTTCTTC; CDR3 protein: CSASPAGPYNEQFF
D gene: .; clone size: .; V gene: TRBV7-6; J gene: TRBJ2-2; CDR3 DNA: TGTGCCAGCAGAACCGGGACCACTACCGGGGAGCTGTTTTTT; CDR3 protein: CASRTGTTTGELFF
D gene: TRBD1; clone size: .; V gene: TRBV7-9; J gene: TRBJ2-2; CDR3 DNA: TGTGCCAGCAGCTCCTACGGGAGGGACAGGGGGCGCGACGGGGAGCTGTTTTTT; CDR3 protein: CASSSYGRDRGRDGELFF
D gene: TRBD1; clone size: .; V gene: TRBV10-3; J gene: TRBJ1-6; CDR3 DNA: TGTGCCATCACAGGGGGCAGGAATTCACCCCTCCACTTT; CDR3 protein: CAITGGRNSPLHF
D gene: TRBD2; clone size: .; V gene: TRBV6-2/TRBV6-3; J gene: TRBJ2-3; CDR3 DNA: TGTGCCAGCAGTTACGTGACTAGCGGGAGCGGTGACGTGGGCACAGATACGCAGTATTTT; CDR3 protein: CASSYVTSGSGDVGTDTQYF
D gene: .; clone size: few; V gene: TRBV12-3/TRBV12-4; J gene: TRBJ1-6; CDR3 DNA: TGTGCCAGCAGTTTAAGGCAGGGGAATGGTTCACCCCTCCACTTT; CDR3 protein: CASSLRQGNGSPLHF
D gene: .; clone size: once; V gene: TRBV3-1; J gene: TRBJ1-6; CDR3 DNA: TGTGCCAGCACCCACGGGTTTGATTCGCCCCTCCACTTT; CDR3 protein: CASTHGFDSPLHF
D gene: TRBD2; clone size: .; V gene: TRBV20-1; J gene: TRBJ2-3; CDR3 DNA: TGCAGTGCACGGCTAGCGGGAGGGCAGAGGAGGCAGTATTTT; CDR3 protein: CSARLAGGQRRQYF
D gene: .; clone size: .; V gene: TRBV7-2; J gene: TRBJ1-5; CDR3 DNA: TGTGCCAGCAGCTTAGGAGACCAACCTAGCAATCAGCCCCAGCATTTT; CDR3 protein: CASSLGDQPSNQPQHF
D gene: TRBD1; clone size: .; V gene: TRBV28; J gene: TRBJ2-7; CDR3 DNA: TGTGCCAGCAGTTACCCCCTTGGACAGGGGGCCTACGAGCAGTACTTC; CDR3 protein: CASSYPLGQGAYEQYF
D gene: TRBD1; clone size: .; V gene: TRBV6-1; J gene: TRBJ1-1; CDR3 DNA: TGTGCCAGCAGAGGGACAGGGGAGAACACTGAAGCTTTCTTT; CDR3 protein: CASRGTGENTEAFF
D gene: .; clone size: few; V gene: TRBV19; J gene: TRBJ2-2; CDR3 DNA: TGTGCCAGTAGTATGGGGGGCCGGGCCGGGGAGCTGTTTTTT; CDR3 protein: CASSMGGRAGELFF
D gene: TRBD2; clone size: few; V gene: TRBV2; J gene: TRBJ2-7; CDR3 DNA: TGTGCCAGCAGGGTTTCTAGCGGGATCTCCTACGAGCAGTACTTC; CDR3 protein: CASRVSSGISYEQYF
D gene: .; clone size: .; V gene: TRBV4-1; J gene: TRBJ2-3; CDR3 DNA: TGCGCCAGCAGCCTAACAGGGACAGATACGCAGTATTTT; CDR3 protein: CASSLTGTDTQYF
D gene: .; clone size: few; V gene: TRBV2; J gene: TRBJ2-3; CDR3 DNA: TGTGCCAGCACTTGGGACAGCACAGATACGCAGTATTTT; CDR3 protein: CASTWDSTDTQYF
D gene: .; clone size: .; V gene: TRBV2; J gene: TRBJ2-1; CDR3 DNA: TGTGCCAGCAGTTTATCGGGTCAATACAATGAGCAGTTCTTC; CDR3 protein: CASSLSGQYNEQFF
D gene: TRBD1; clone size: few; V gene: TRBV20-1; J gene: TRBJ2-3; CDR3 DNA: TGCAGTGCTAGTGGGCGACCGGGACAGGGCTCAGATACGCAGTATTTT; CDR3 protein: CSASGRPGQGSDTQYF
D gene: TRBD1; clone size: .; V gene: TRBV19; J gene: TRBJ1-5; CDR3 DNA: TGTGCCAGTAGTAACACAGGGGTTGAGCCCCAGCATTTT; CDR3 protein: CASSNTGVEPQHF
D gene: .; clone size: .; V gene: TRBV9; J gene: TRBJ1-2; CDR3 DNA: TGTGCCAGCAACGTAGGCATAGGGGACTATGGCTACACCTTC; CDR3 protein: CASNVGIGDYGYTF
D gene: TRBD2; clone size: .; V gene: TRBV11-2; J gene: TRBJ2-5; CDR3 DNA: TGTGCCAGCAGCGTGGGGGGGGGGAACCAAGAGACCCAGTACTTC; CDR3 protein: CASSVGGGNQETQYF
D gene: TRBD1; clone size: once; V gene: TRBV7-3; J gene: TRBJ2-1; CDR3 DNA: TGTGCCAGCAGCTTTGACAGGGGCTCCTACAATGAGCAGTTCTTC; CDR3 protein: CASSFDRGSYNEQFF
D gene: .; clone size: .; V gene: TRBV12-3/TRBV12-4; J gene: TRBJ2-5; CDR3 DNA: TGTGCCACCGGGACACAGGGTGGAGAGACCCAGTACTTC; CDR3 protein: CATGTQGGETQYF
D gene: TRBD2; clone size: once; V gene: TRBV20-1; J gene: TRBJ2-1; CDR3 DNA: TGCAGTGCTAGAGACTCTATAGCGGGAGGGTTCTACAATGAGCAGTTCTTC; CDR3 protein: CSARDSIAGGFYNEQFF
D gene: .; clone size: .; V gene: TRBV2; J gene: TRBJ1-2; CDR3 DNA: TGTGCCAGCAGATTAGGGGCGGGGACTAACTATGGCTACACCTTC; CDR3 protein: CASRLGAGTNYGYTF
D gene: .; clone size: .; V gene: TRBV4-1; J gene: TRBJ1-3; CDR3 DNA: TGCGCCAGCAGCCAAGATCCCCCGGGGATTGTAAACACCATATATTTT; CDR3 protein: CASSQDPPGIVNTIYF
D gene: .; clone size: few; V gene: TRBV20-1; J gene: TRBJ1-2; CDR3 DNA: TGCAGTGCTAACCGACAGGCCGGGGCTGGCTACACCTTC; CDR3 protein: CSANRQAGAGYTF
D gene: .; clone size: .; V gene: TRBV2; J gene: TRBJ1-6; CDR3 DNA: TGTGCCAGCAGTACAGAGGGGCGGTCACCCCTCCACTTT; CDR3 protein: CASSTEGRSPLHF
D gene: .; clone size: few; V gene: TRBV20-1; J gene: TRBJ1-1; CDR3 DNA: TGCAGTGCTCGGGCGGGAGACCCAGGGGCTTTCTTT; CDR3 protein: CSARAGDPGAFF
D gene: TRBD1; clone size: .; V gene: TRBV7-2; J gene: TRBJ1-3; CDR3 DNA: TGTGCCAGCAGCCCATGGCCGCTGATGGGGACAGGGGCGGGGGACACCATATATTTT; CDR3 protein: CASSPWPLMGTGAGDTIYF
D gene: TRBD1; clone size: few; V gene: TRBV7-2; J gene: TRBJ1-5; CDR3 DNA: TGTGCCAGCAGCACGACAGGGCGCTATAGCAATCAGCCCCAGCATTTT; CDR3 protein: CASSTTGRYSNQPQHF
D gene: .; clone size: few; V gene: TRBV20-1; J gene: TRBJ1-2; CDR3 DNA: TGCAGTGCTAGAGACGCCATACAGGGTTATTACGGCTACACCTTC; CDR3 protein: CSARDAIQGYYGYTF
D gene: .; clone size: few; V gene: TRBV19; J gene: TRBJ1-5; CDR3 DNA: TGTGCCAGTAGTCCCCGAGTCCGGGTTAGCAATCAGCCCCAGCATTTT; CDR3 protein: CASSPRVRVSNQPQHF
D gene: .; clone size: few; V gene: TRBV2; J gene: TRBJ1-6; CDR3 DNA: TGTGCCAGCAGTGATAGGCAGAGTAATTCACCCCTCCACTTT; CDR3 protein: CASSDRQSNSPLHF